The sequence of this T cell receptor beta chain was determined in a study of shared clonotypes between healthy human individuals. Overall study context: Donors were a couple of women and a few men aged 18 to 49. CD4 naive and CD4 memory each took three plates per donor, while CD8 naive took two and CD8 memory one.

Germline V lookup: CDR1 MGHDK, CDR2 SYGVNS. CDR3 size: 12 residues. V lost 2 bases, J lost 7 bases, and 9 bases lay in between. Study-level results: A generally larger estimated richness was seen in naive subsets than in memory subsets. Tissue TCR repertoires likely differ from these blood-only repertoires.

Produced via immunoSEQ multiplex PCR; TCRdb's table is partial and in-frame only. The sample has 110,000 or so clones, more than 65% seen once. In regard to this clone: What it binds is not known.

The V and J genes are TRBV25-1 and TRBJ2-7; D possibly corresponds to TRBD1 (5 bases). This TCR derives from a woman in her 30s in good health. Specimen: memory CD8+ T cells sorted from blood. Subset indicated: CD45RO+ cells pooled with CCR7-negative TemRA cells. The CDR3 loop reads CASSERQLEQYF. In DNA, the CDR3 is TGTGCCAGCAGTGAAAGACAGCTGGAGCAGTACTTC.